This T cell receptor beta chain was sequenced for a study of response to subunit inactivated influenza vaccine. V dropped 1 base and J dropped 1; count of bases not matched to a gene: 4. This CDR3 spans 16 amino acids. Germline CDR1 reads MGHRA; CDR2 reads YSYEKL. About this clonotype itself: Its antigen is not identified.

Findings and caveats of the study: Few new T cells, the authors suggested, are recruited by each seasonal influenza vaccination.

MiXCR, applied by TCRdb to the RT-PCR reads, yields one record per CDR3 protein. The sample shows some 570,000 distinct CDR3 sequences, about 11% of them seen only once. The same data also went into a second study, on T cells expressing NK-cell markers. From that study: TCR beta libraries carry UMIs added by 5'RACE template switching. It was from sorted CD3+CD56+NKG2C+, CD3+CD56+NKG2C- and CD3+CD56-NKG2C+ T cells that TCR beta repertoires came. With respect to HCMV, most of the eight sequenced donors were seropositive, and one was seronegative.

This clonotype was obtained from a middle-aged man who received an inactivated influenza vaccine. The chain recombines TRBV4-1 with TRBJ2-3, with 8 bases fitting TRBD2. The sequencing here drew on PBMCs from blood, taken on the day of vaccination. The CDR3 region has the DNA TGCGCCAGCAGCCAAGCTTTGCGGGGGGGCACAGATACGCAGTATTTT. This sequence encodes CASSQALRGGTDTQYF.